What follows describes a single T cell receptor beta chain. The antigen remains unidentified. With a J-beta primer mix and a sample-barcoded 5' primer, a second PCR ran 7 to 11 cycles. TCRdb itself ran the 5' RACE reads through MiXCR, one entry per CDR3 protein. Found here are about 730,000 distinct CDR3 sequences, roughly 47% of them singletons; the top ten hold 20% to 25%. This sample is part of a study of blood T cells in healthy people across ages. Study conclusions and caveats: A roughly linear fall in TCR beta diversity per million T cells was seen with increasing age. The percentage of naive T cells correlated strongly with TCR beta diversity.

Trimming cost V 6 bases and J 4 bases, with 19 bases left between them. Germline CDR1 reads MNHNS; CDR2 reads SASEGT. The CDR3 covers 17 residues. The receptor was derived from an older woman in good health. The chain links TRBV6-1 to TRBJ1-6, with a weak D call TRBD1 (6 bases). The sequenced material came from blood. This chain's CDR3 is CASSRASGVIYNSPLHF. The CDR3 coding sequence is TGTGCCAGCAGCCGCGCGTCAGGGGTCATTTATAATTCACCCCTCCACTTT.